The 29 T cell receptor beta chains in this list originate from one sample, sequenced in a study of T cell repertoires in cytomegalovirus infection. TCRdb fed the reads into MiXCR, producing one record per CDR3 protein. Of 350,000 to 400,000 distinct CDR3 sequences listed, about 35% are singletons. Their antigen targets remain unknown. Sequences were derived from cultured PBMCs, sampled from culture after CMV antigen stimulation. All receptors derive from a human donor in good health (CMV status not recorded). Some clones in this sample may be carry-over from other donors' samples.

A few counts support this clonotype. The chain combines TRBV7-2 with TRBJ2-7; no reliable D call. Germline V gene lookup returns CDR1 SGHTA and CDR2 FQGNSA. CDR3 size: 17 residues. V gave up 2 bases and J gave up 3 bases, with 20 bases separating them. This CDR3 is CASSLLFSVQRNYEQYF. The CDR3 DNA is TGTGCCAGCAGCTTACTTTTTTCAGTCCAGCGAAACTACGAGCAGTACTTC.

This clonotype showed up many times. The chain carries TRBV7-2 and TRBJ2-1; 7 nucleotides line up with TRBD2. CDR3 length equals 15 residues. J was trimmed by 9 bases and V by 4 bases; bases with no gene match: 12. Germline loops: CDR1 SGHTA, CDR2 FQGNSA. The CDR3 is CASSSTETSFGEQFF. CDR3 coding DNA: TGTGCCAGCAGCTCCACCGAGACTAGCTTCGGTGAGCAGTTCTTC.

This rearrangement joins TRBV11-3 to TRBJ1-1, with a possible D match to TRBD1 (5 bases). This CDR3 has 14 amino acids. CDR1 is SGHNT, CDR2 YENEEA, per germline. Trimming pared 5 bases from V and 1 base from J, leaving 11 bases between. The CDR3 protein is CASSQWQGNTEAFF. The CDR3 DNA reads as TGTGCCAGCAGCCAGTGGCAGGGGAACACTGAAGCTTTCTTT.

This clonotype was found many times. The J gene is TRBJ2-2, the V gene TRBV6-1; D is possibly TRBD1 (6 bases). CDR3 size: 13 residues. CDR1 is MNHNS, CDR2 SASEGT, per germline. V shed 6 bases and J shed 5 bases, with 10 bases lying between them. The CDR3 DNA reads as TGTGCCAGCAGCTCAACAGGGACCGGGGAGCTGTTTTTT. This codes for CASSSTGTGELFF.

The DNA of the CDR3 is TGTGCCAGCAGCATTCACGGGTATAGCAATCAGCCCCAGCATTTT. Translating it yields CASSIHGYSNQPQHF. This chain links TRBV7-2 with TRBJ1-5; D is ambiguous. This CDR3 has 15 amino acids. Between the trimmed V and J ends, which lost 5 bases and 0 bases, there was a span of 11 bases. Per germline, CDR1 SGHTA and CDR2 FQGNSA.

The rearrangement joins TRBV11-2 to TRBJ1-2; D gene uncertain. The germline gives CDR1 SGHAT, CDR2 FQNNGV. V gave up 0 bases and J gave up 4 bases, with 12 bases separating them. The CDR3 is 15 amino acids. The CDR3: CASSLEWGQGYGYTF. CDR3 DNA: TGTGCCAGCAGCTTAGAGTGGGGTCAAGGCTATGGCTACACCTTC.

At least ten counts were recorded for this clonotype. In nucleotides, the CDR3 is TGTGCCAGCAGCTTAATGGGACCCAAAGAGACCCAGTACTTC. Its translation is CASSLMGPKETQYF. The rearrangement uses TRBV7-9 and TRBJ2-5; D is tentatively TRBD1 or TRBD2 (5 bases each). CDR3 size: 14 residues. Trimming took 2 bases from V and 3 from J, leaving 10 bases between them. Per the germline V gene, CDR1 is SEHNR and CDR2 is FQNEAQ (reference sequence).

This clonotype was recorded a few times. CDR3 amino acids: CASSTQSRFYTF. The CDR3 nucleotides are TGTGCCAGTAGTACCCAAAGCCGCTTCTACACCTTC. V gene TRBV19 combines with J gene TRBJ1-2; D uncertain. Trimming removed 4 bases from V and 10 bases from J, with 13 bases in between. CDR1 and CDR2 (germline): LNHDA, SQIVND (reference sequence). The CDR3 is 12 amino acids.

The gene calls are TRBV5-4 and TRBJ1-1, with 8 bases fitting TRBD1. Germline V gives CDR1 SGHNT, CDR2 YYREEE (reference sequence). Germline trimming cut 4 bases from V and 1 base from J; bases unmatched to any gene: 6. The CDR3 consists of 15 residues. The CDR3 DNA reads as TGTGCCAGCAGCGTGACAGGGGAACGGAACACTGAAGCTTTCTTT. Translation gives CASSVTGERNTEAFF. The full variable domain, with the rest looked up from reference TRBV5-4 and TRBJ1-1, is ETGVTQSPTHLIKTRGQQVTLRCSSQSGHNTVSWYQQALGQGPQFIFQYYREEENGRGNFPPRFSGLQFPNYSSELNVNALELDDSALYLCASSVTGERNTEAFFGQGTRLTVV.

The chain uses TRBV6-5 and TRBJ2-7, with D perhaps TRBD1 (6 bases). Germline assignment: CDR1 MNHEY and CDR2 SVGAGI. The CDR3 has 14 amino acids. V was clipped by 0 bases and J by 5 bases, with 11 bases between them. This CDR3 is CASSYSVGGDEQYF. CDR3 DNA sequence: TGTGCCAGCAGTTACTCGGTAGGGGGTGACGAGCAGTACTTC.

This clonotype occurred once. This chain connects TRBV12-3 or TRBV12-4 to TRBJ2-1; D unresolved. This CDR3 spans 14 amino acids. With 3 bases removed from V and 3 bases from J, the gap between germline ends came to 9 bases. CDR3 region: CASSFETSYNEQFF. In nucleotides, the CDR3 is TGTGCCAGCAGTTTCGAAACGAGCTACAATGAGCAGTTCTTC.

The V call is TRBV19, the J call TRBJ1-5; D not certain. CDR3 length: 14 residues. Germline CDR1 reads LNHDA; CDR2 reads SQIVND (reference sequence). Trimming took off 7 bases at V and 1 base at J, with 11 bases between the two ends. CDR3 nucleotides: TGTGCCAGTATGAAATTTCAGAGCAATCAGCCCCAGCATTTT. This encodes CASMKFQSNQPQHF. Supplemented by reference TRBV19 and TRBJ1-5, the full variable domain reads DGGITQSPKYLFRKEGQNVTLSCEQNLNHDAMYWYRQDPGQGLRLIYYSQIVNDFQKGDIAEGYSVSREKKESFPLTVTSAQKNPTAFYLCASMKFQSNQPQHFGDGTRLSIL.

This rearrangement joins TRBV7-8 to TRBJ2-5; no clear D gene. The V end lost 1 base, the J end lost 4 bases, and 13 bases lay between the germline ends. The CDR3 loop spans 15 amino acids. Germline assignment: CDR1 SGHVS and CDR2 FQNEAQ. As DNA, the CDR3 is TGTGCCAGCAGCTTAGGATGGGTACTGGGAGAGACCCAGTACTTC. Amino acids: CASSLGWVLGETQYF.

This clonotype was seen many times. This rearrangement joins TRBV7-2 to TRBJ1-4; D unclear. This CDR3 region has 15 residues. With 5 bases removed from V and 2 bases from J, the gap between germline ends came to 12 bases. Germline V gene sequence: CDR1 SGHTA, CDR2 FQGNSA. The CDR3 sequence is CASSPRVGTNEKLFF. The CDR3 nucleotides read TGTGCCAGCAGCCCGAGGGTTGGGACTAATGAAAAACTGTTTTTT.

In this sample, this clonotype turned up a few times. In DNA form, the CDR3 reads TGTGCCAGCAGTAGGACAGGGACCGCAACTAATGAAAAACTGTTTTTT. It yields the protein CASSRTGTATNEKLFF. The chain employs TRBV6-1 and TRBJ1-4; 8 nucleotides match TRBD1. V gave up 5 bases and J gave up 0 bases; unmatched junction bases: 5. The CDR3 sequence is 16 residues long. Germline values: CDR1 MNHNS, CDR2 SASEGT.

This chain links TRBV19 with TRBJ1-1; D perhaps matches TRBD1 (6 bases). V lost 7 bases and J lost 3, with 12 bases in between. The V gene's germline CDR1 is LNHDA and CDR2 SQIVND (reference sequence). This CDR3 spans 13 amino acids. CDR3 sequence (DNA): TGTGCCAGTACACGGGACAAAGACACTGAAGCTTTCTTT. Its translation: CASTRDKDTEAFF.

This clonotype was recorded a few times. CDR3 nucleotide sequence: TGTGCCAGCAGCGTATCAGGAGGGGGATCTCATGAAAAACTGTTTTTT. Amino acids: CASSVSGGGSHEKLFF. The chain is built from TRBV7-2 and TRBJ1-4; perhaps TRBD1 as D (6 bases). Germline CDR1 SGHTA, CDR2 FQGNSA. CDR3 size: 16 residues. V was shortened by 5 bases and J by 6 bases, with 19 bases between the two germline ends.

This clonotype was observed a handful of times. The rearrangement uses TRBV11-2 and TRBJ2-3, with 12 bases aligning to TRBD2. This CDR3 is 17 amino acids long. Trimming at V came to 3 bases and at J to 4 bases, leaving 8 bases not matched to a gene. Looked up from germline, CDR1 is SGHAT and CDR2 is FQNNGV. The CDR3: CASSFGLAGSRADTQYF. The CDR3 DNA is TGTGCCAGCAGCTTTGGACTAGCGGGATCTCGGGCAGATACGCAGTATTTT.

In its sample, this clonotype was seen a few times. The V and J genes are TRBV7-2 and TRBJ1-1, with 7 bases matching TRBD1. From germline, CDR1 is SGHTA and CDR2 FQGNSA. Trimming cost V 5 bases and J 7 bases; bases outside gene matches: 4. The CDR3 runs to 12 residues. The CDR3: CASSPQGLEAFF. The CDR3 DNA reads as TGTGCCAGCAGCCCACAGGGGCTTGAAGCTTTCTTT.

In its sample, this clonotype was seen once. For the CDR3, the DNA is TGCGCCAGCAGCCAAGACAGGGGGCTCAGCAATGAGCAGTTCTTC. Its translation: CASSQDRGLSNEQFF. V gene TRBV4-3 combines with J gene TRBJ2-1, with 8 bases that match TRBD1. Unmatched junction bases numbered 4, after V lost 0 bases and J lost 6 bases. Germline CDR1 is LGHNA and CDR2 is YSLEER. The CDR3 is 15 amino acids.

CDR3 nucleotides: TGTGCCAGCAGTTACTCATCAGGGGTAGCGGCTTTCTTT. This gives the protein CASSYSSGVAAFF. V usage is TRBV6-2 or TRBV6-3 and J usage is TRBJ1-1; tentative D call: TRBD1 (6 bases). Germline V gene sequence: CDR1 MNHEY, CDR2 SVGEGT. Trimming left V 0 bases short and J 11 bases short, with 13 bases between. CDR3 length: 13 residues.

The rearrangement links TRBV6-1 to TRBJ2-5; D unclear. Germline V gene lookup returns CDR1 MNHNS and CDR2 SASEGT. CDR3 size: 12 residues. V was cut by 3 bases and J by 5 bases, with 7 bases left in between. The chain's CDR3 is CASSETQETQYF. The CDR3 DNA follows: TGTGCCAGCAGTGAGACGCAGGAGACCCAGTACTTC.

V gene TRBV6-2 or TRBV6-3 combines with J gene TRBJ2-3; 9 bases fit TRBD1. V trimming: 2 bases; J trimming: 3 bases; junction bases outside the gene matches: 6. Germline V CDR1 and CDR2: MNHEY, SVGEGT. The CDR3 loop spans 16 amino acids. The CDR3 region is CASSYRGQGRTDTQYF. The CDR3 region has the DNA TGTGCCAGCAGTTACCGCGGACAGGGGAGGACAGATACGCAGTATTTT.

The V gene is TRBV19, the J gene TRBJ2-1, with 9 bases that match TRBD1. This CDR3 is 16 amino acids long. Germline V gene lookup returns CDR1 LNHDA and CDR2 SQIVND (reference sequence). V trimming: 4 bases; J trimming: 2 bases; junction bases outside the gene matches: 6. DNA for the CDR3: TGTGCCAGTAGTAGTCAACAGGGGGCGACCTACAATGAGCAGTTCTTC. It encodes CASSSQQGATYNEQFF.

The rearrangement uses TRBV10-3 and TRBJ1-2; 8 bases are a match to TRBD1. The V gene's germline CDR1 is ENHRY and CDR2 SYGVKD. V lost 0 bases, J lost 8 bases, and 5 bases stayed unmatched. The CDR3 consists of 14 residues. The CDR3 loop is CAISESGQALGYTF. CDR3 bases: TGTGCCATCAGTGAGTCGGGACAGGCTCTCGGCTACACCTTC.

This clonotype was seen ten or more times. The CDR3 region is CASSINPPGGGGTEAFF. In DNA, the CDR3 is TGTGCCAGTAGTATCAATCCACCGGGGGGAGGTGGCACTGAAGCTTTCTTT. The chain uses TRBV19 and TRBJ1-1, with D possibly matching TRBD1 (5 bases). The V end was cut by 3 bases, the J end by 4 bases, with 21 bases between. The CDR3 consists of 17 residues. Germline assignment: CDR1 LNHDA and CDR2 SQIVND (reference sequence).

This chain links TRBV20-1 with TRBJ2-5; D is ambiguous. The CDR3 sequence is 14 residues long. Germline V gene data show CDR1 as DFQATT and CDR2 as SNEGSKA (reference sequence). The ends were cut back, 6 bases at V and 4 bases at J, with 18 bases in the middle. CDR3 loop: CSASRRAIVETQYF. The CDR3 bases are TGCAGTGCCTCCCGGAGAGCGATAGTAGAGACCCAGTACTTC.

There are many counts of this clonotype. The chain is built from TRBV6-1 and TRBJ2-7, with D perhaps matching TRBD1 (6 bases). The germline V gene encodes CDR1 MNHNS and CDR2 SASEGT. Trimming took off 6 bases at V and 6 bases at J, with 15 bases between the two ends. The CDR3 runs to 13 residues. The CDR3 spells CASSLIQGGEQYF. CDR3 nucleotides: TGTGCCAGCAGCTTAATACAGGGCGGCGAGCAGTACTTC.

V and J are TRBV11-2 and TRBJ2-5; D gene ambiguous. Germline loops: CDR1 SGHAT, CDR2 FQNNGV. The V end lost 6 bases, the J end lost 10 bases, and 24 bases lay between the germline ends. This CDR3 is built from 15 residues. The CDR3 reads CASRRSSSVFSIQYF. In DNA, the CDR3 is TGTGCCAGCAGGAGGAGTAGTTCGGTTTTTTCGATCCAGTACTTC.